Listed here are 15 T cell receptor beta chains from one sample, sequenced in a study of shared clonotypes between healthy human individuals. Generated by immunoSEQ multiplex PCR, the TCRdb table keeps only in-frame clones and is missing some. The table lists 150,000 to 200,000 clones, approximately 61% of them singletons. The material sequenced was memory CD4+ T cells sorted from blood. The subset here: CD45RA-negative fraction. All receptors come from a man aged 25-40 years in good health.

The CDR3 nucleotides are TGTGCCGGAAACGATCTCACAGATACGCAGTATTTT. Translated: CAGNDLTDTQYF. The V gene is TRBV2, the J gene TRBJ2-3; D ambiguous. CDR3 length equals 12 residues. CDR1 is SNHLY and CDR2 is FYNNEI in the germline V gene. The V gene lost 11 bases and the J gene lost 2 bases, with 11 bases spanning the gap.

J is TRBJ1-2 and V is TRBV2; D gene ambiguous. V was trimmed by 4 bases and J by 2 bases, leaving 2 bases between them. Germline V CDR1 and CDR2: SNHLY, FYNNEI. CDR3 size: 11 residues. The CDR3 sequence: CASSANYGYTF. DNA of the CDR3: TGTGCCAGCAGTGCAAACTATGGCTACACCTTC.

The J gene is TRBJ2-5, the V gene TRBV28; D unresolved. CDR1 MDHEN and CDR2 SYDVKM come from the germline V gene. V lost 6 bases and J 3 bases, leaving 5 bases between the germline ends. CDR3 length: 11 residues. DNA of the CDR3: TGTGCCAGCAGCAGGAAAGAGACCCAGTACTTC. Its protein is CASSRKETQYF.

The chain is built from TRBV4-1 and TRBJ2-5, with TRBD1 identical over 8 bases. The CDR3 is made up of 16 amino acids. After removal of 0 bases from V and 1 base from J, the junction contained 4 bases not matched to a gene. Germline lookup yields CDR1 MGHRA and CDR2 YSYEKL. The CDR3 sequence: CASSQDRTGIQETQYF. The CDR3 nucleotides read TGCGCCAGCAGCCAAGACAGGACAGGGATCCAAGAGACCCAGTACTTC.

Of note for this clone: This clone may be a read error of a much larger clone one base away. The chain couples TRBV29-1 to TRBJ1-1; D gene uncertain. The germline gives CDR1 SQVTM, CDR2 ANQGSEA. The V gene lost 4 bases and the J gene lost 0 bases, with 9 bases spanning the gap. The CDR3 runs to 13 residues. Written as DNA, the CDR3 is TGCAGCGTTGGGGAGGACCTGAACACTGAAGCTTTCTTT. Its translation: CSVGEDLNTEAFF. Full variable domain (rest looked up from reference TRBV29-1 and TRBJ1-1): SAVISQKPSRDICQRGTSLTIQCQVDSQVTMMFWYRQQPGQSLTLIATANQGSEATYESGFVIDKFPISRPNLTFSTLTVSNMSPEDSSIYLCSVGEDLNTEAFFGQGTRLTVV.

The chain combines TRBV27 with TRBJ2-3; 9 nucleotides match TRBD2. This CDR3 comprises 14 residues. Looked up from germline, CDR1 is MNHEY and CDR2 is SMNVEV (reference sequence). V shed 4 bases and J 15 bases; nucleotides not matched to a gene: 14. CDR3 region: CASSSTRREREAYF. Here the CDR3 DNA reads TGTGCCAGCAGTTCGACCCGCCGGGAGCGGGAGGCATATTTT.

V usage is TRBV10-2 and J usage is TRBJ1-4; D uncertain. CDR3 length: 14 residues. Looked up from germline, CDR1 is WSHSY and CDR2 is SAAADI. Trimming shortened V by 3 bases and J by 8 bases, and 13 bases separated the two germline ends. CDR3 bases: TGCGCCAGCAGTGAAGCAGTCTTCGGGGAAAAACTGTTTTTT. It yields the protein CASSEAVFGEKLFF.

The V and J genes are TRBV5-1 and TRBJ2-2; D tentatively reads TRBD1 or TRBD2 (6 bases each). Germline V gene data show CDR1 as SGHRS and CDR2 as YFSETQ. The CDR3 runs 14 residues. V lost 2 bases and J lost 6, with 11 bases in between. DNA of the CDR3: TGCGCCAGCAGCTTTGCGGGACAATCCGGGGAGCTGTTTTTT. Amino acid sequence: CASSFAGQSGELFF.

CDR3 bases: TGTGCCAGCAGCCCAGTCACCGGGACAGAGGGCATTCAGTACTTC. It specifies CASSPVTGTEGIQYF. The chain uses TRBV11-2 and TRBJ2-4; 7 bases are a match to TRBD1. The V and J ends lost 5 bases and 9 bases, in that order; junction bases with no gene match: 13. The CDR3 consists of 15 residues. Germline V gene sequence: CDR1 SGHAT, CDR2 FQNNGV.

The chain links TRBV29-1 to TRBJ2-3; TRBD1 might be the D (6 bases). V was trimmed by 6 bases and J by 1 base, leaving 14 bases between them. Germline loops: CDR1 SQVTM, CDR2 ANQGSEA. This CDR3 is 14 amino acids long. CDR3 residues: CSVLGQFRTDTQYF. The CDR3 DNA reads as TGCAGCGTACTAGGACAGTTCCGCACAGATACGCAGTATTTT.

The V and J genes are TRBV28 and TRBJ2-7, with TRBD1 matching 8 bases. Germline V gene lookup returns CDR1 MDHEN and CDR2 SYDVKM. Trimming at V came to 4 bases and at J to 3 bases, leaving 8 bases not matched to a gene. The CDR3 runs to 15 residues. The CDR3 DNA sequence: TGTGCCAGCAGTTCGGGGCGACAGGGGAGCTACGAGCAGTACTTC. Protein product: CASSSGRQGSYEQYF.

The chain links TRBV11-3 to TRBJ2-2; TRBD2 agrees at 7 bases. J was trimmed by 6 bases and V by 5 bases; bases with no gene match: 3. This CDR3 has 13 residues. Germline V gene lookup returns CDR1 SGHNT and CDR2 YENEEA. DNA of the CDR3: TGTGCCAGCAGCCCGGGAGGTCCCGGGGAGCTGTTTTTT. It yields the protein CASSPGGPGELFF.

J is TRBJ2-2 and V is TRBV7-9; D possibly corresponds to TRBD1 (5 bases). Trimming took off 0 bases at V and 3 bases at J, with 5 bases between the two ends. The CDR3 extends over 14 amino acids. In germline, CDR1 is SEHNR, CDR2 FQNEAQ (reference sequence). The CDR3 protein is CASSLARDTGELFF. The CDR3 nucleotides are TGTGCCAGCAGCTTAGCCAGGGACACCGGGGAGCTGTTTTTT. Full variable domain (rest looked up from reference TRBV7-9 and TRBJ2-2): DTGVSQNPRHKITKRGQNVTFRCDPISEHNRLYWYRQTLGQGPEFLTYFQNEAQLEKSRLLSDRFSAERPKGSFSTLEIQRTEQGDSAMYLCASSLARDTGELFFGEGSRLTVL.

This clone occurred a few times. This sequence joins TRBV27 and TRBJ2-2, with 8 bases aligning to TRBD2. In germline, CDR1 is MNHEY, CDR2 SMNVEV (reference sequence). CDR3 size: 14 residues. With 7 bases clipped from V and 3 bases from J, the junction kept 4 bases outside the gene matches. The CDR3 reads CASNAGGHTGELFF. In DNA form, the CDR3 reads TGTGCCAGCAACGCGGGAGGACACACCGGGGAGCTGTTTTTT.

This clone has a count of ten or more. The same CDR3 arises from other DNA sequences in this sample as well. The chain recombines TRBV2 with TRBJ2-1; D perhaps matches TRBD2 (6 bases). The CDR3 extends over 15 amino acids. CDR1 and CDR2 from the germline V gene are SNHLY and FYNNEI. V lost 4 bases, J lost 0 bases, and 10 bases lay in between. Here the CDR3 reads CASSALANSYNEQFF. Here the CDR3 DNA reads TGTGCCAGCAGTGCCCTAGCGAACTCCTACAATGAGCAGTTCTTC. Complete variable domain (other parts from reference TRBV2 and TRBJ2-1): EPEVTQTPSHQVTQMGQEVILRCVPISNHLYFYWYRQILGQKVEFLVSFYNNEISEKSEIFDDQFSVERPDGSNFTLKIRSTKLEDSAMYFCASSALANSYNEQFFGPGTRLTVL.